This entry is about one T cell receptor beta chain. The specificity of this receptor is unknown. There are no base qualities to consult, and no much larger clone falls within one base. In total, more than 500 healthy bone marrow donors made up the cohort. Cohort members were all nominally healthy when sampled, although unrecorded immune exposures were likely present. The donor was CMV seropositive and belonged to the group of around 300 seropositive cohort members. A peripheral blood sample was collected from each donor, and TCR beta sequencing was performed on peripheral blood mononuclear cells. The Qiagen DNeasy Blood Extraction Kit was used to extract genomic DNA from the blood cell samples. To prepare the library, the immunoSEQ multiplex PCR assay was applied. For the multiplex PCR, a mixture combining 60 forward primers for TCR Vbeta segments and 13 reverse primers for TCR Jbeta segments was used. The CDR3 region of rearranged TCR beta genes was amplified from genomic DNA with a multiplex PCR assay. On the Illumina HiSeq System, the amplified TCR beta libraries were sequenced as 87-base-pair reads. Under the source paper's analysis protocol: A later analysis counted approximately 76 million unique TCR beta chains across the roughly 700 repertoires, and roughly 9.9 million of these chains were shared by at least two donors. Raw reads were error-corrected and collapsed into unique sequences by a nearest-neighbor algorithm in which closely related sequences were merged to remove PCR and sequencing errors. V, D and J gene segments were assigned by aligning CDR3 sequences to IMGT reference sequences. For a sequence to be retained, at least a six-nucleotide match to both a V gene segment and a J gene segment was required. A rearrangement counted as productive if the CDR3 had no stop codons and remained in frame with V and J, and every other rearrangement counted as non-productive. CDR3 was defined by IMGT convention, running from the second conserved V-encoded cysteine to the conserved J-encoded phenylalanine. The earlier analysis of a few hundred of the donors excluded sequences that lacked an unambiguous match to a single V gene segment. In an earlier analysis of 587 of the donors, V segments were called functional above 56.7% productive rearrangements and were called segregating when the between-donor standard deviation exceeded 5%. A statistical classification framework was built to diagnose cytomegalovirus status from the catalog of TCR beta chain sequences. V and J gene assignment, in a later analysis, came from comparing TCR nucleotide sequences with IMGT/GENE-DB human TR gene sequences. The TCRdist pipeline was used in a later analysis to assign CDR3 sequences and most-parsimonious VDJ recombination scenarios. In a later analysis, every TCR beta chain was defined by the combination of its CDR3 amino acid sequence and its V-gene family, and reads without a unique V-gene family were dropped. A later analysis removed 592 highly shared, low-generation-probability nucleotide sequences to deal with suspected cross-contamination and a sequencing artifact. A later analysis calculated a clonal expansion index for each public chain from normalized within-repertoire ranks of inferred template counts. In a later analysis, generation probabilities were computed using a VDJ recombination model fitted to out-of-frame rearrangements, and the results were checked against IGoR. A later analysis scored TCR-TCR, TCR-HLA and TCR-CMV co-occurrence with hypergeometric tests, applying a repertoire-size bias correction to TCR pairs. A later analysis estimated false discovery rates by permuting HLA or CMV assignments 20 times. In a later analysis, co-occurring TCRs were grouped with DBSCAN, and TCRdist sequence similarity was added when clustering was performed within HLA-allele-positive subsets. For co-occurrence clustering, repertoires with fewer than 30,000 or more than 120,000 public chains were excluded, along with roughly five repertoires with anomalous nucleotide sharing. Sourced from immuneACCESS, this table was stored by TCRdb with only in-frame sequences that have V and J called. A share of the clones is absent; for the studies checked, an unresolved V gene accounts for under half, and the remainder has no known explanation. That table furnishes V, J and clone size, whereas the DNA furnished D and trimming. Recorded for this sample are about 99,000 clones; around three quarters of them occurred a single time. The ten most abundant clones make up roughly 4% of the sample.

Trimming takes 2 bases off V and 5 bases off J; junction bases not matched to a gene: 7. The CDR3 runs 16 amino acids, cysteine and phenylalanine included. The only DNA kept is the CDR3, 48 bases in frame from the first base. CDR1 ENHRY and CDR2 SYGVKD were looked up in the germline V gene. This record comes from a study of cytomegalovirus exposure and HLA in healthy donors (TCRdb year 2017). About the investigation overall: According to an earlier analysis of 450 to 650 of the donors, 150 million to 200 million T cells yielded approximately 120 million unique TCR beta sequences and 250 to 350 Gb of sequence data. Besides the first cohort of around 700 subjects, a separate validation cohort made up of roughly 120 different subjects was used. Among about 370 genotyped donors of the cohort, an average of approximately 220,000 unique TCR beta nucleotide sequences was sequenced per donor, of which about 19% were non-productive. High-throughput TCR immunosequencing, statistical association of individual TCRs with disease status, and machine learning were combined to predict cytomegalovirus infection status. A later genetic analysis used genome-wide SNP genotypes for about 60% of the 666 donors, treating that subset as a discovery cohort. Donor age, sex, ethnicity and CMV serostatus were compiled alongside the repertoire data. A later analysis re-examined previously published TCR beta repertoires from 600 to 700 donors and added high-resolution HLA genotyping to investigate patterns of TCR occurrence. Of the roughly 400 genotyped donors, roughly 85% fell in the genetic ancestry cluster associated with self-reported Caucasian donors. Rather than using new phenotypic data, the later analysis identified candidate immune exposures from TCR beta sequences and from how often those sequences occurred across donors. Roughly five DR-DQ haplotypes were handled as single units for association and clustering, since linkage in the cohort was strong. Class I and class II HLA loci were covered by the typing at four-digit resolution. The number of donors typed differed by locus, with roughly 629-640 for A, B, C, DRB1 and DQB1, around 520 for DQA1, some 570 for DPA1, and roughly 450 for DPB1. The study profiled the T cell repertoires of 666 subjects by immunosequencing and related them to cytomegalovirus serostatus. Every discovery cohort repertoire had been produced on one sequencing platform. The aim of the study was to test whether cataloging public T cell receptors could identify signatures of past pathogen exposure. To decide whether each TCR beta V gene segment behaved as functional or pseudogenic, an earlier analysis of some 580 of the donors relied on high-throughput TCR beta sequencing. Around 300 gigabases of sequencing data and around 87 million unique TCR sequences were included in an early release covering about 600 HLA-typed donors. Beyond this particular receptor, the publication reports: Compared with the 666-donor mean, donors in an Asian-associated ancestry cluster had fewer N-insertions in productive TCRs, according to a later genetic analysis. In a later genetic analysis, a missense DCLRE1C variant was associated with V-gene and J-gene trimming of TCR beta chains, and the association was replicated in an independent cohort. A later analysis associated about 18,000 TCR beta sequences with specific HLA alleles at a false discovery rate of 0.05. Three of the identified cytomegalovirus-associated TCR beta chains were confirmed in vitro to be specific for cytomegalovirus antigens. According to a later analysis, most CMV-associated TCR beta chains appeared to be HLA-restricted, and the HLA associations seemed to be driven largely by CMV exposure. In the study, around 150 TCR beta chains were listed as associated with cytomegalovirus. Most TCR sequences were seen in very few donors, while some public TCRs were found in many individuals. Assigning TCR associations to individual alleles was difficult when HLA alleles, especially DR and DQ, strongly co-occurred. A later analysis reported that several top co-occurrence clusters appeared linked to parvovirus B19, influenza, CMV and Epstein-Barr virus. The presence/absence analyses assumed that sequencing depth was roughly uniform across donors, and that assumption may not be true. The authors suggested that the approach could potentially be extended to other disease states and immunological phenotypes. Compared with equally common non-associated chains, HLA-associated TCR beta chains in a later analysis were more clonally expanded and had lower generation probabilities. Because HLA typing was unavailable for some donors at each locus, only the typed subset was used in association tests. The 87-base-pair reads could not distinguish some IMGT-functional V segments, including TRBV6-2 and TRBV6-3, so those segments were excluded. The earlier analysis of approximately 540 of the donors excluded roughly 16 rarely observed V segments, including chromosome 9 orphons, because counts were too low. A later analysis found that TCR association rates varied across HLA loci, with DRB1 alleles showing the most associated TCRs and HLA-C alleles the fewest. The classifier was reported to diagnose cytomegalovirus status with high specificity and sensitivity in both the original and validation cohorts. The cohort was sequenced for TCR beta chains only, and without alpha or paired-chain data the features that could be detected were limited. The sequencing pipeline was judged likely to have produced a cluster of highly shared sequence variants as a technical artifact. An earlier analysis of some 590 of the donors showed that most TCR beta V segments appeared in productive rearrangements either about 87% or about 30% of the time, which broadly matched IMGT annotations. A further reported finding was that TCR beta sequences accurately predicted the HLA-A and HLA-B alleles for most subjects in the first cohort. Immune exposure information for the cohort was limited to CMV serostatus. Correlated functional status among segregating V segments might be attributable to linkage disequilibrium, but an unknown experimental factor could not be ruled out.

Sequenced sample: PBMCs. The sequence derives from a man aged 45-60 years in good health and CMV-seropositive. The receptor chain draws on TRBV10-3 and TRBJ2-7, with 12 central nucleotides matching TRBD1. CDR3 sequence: CAISERGQGAENEQYF. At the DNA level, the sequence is TGTGCCATCAGTGAGAGGGGACAGGGGGCGGAGAACGAGCAGTACTTC.